These 22 T cell receptor beta chains came from one sample sequenced in a study of blood T cells in healthy people across ages. Using a J-beta primer mix together with a sample-barcoded 5' primer, a second PCR was run for roughly 6 to 12 cycles. TCRdb called the 5' RACE reads again in MiXCR, with one record for every CDR3 protein. The data hold some 850,000 distinct CDR3 sequences, with around 25% observed a single time. This sample was also put to use in a study of T cells of mothers and their children.

Sequenced sample: blood. The receptor source for this set is a boy aged 5 to 17 in good health.

The chain employs TRBV12-3 or TRBV12-4 and TRBJ2-3; weak D call: TRBD2 (7 bases). This CDR3 spans 15 amino acids. The germline V and J ends were trimmed by 6 bases and 3 bases, with 16 bases remaining between them. The CDR3 spells CASRSRGARTDTQYF. CDR3 DNA sequence: TGTGCCAGCAGGTCCCGGGGGGCGAGAACAGATACGCAGTATTTT.

V and J are TRBV6-7 and TRBJ2-7, with 9 positions matching TRBD2. TRBV6-7 is sorted into the ORF group, with uncertain function. The CDR3 loop spans 12 amino acids. V gave up 8 bases and J gave up 5 bases; unmatched junction bases: 4. In nucleotides, the CDR3 is TGTGCCAGCCCGGGACTAGCTGACGAGCAGTACTTC. It yields the protein CASPGLADEQYF.

The chain has TRBV12-3 or TRBV12-4 and TRBJ2-2; TRBD1 aligns across 9 bases. CDR3 length: 15 residues. V dropped 5 bases and J dropped 7; count of bases not matched to a gene: 8. DNA of the CDR3: TGTGCCAGCAGTCCCGGGACAGGGTTTGGCGGGGAGCTGTTTTTT. Protein product: CASSPGTGFGGELFF.

The V call is TRBV5-1, the J call TRBJ2-3, with 8 bases aligning to TRBD2. In germline, CDR1 is SGHRS, CDR2 YFSETQ. The ends lost 4 bases at V and 4 bases at J; junction bases unmatched: 14. The CDR3 covers 17 residues. The CDR3 DNA is TGCGCCAGCAGCCCCGAGCCCGGGGGGGCAGGGGCAGATACGCAGTATTTT. Translation: CASSPEPGGAGADTQYF.

This chain uses TRBV20-1 with TRBJ2-3; 8 bases are a match to TRBD2. With V trimmed by 6 bases and J by 2 bases, 4 bases remained unmatched. The CDR3 consists of 13 residues. Germline CDR1 is DFQATT and CDR2 is SNEGSKA (reference sequence). Written as DNA, the CDR3 is TGCAGTGCCATAGCGGGGAACACAGATACGCAGTATTTT. Protein sequence: CSAIAGNTDTQYF.

The rearrangement uses TRBV18 and TRBJ1-1; perhaps TRBD1 as D (5 bases). The length of the CDR3 is 15 residues. The V gene lost 5 bases and the J gene lost 0 bases, with 13 bases spanning the gap. Germline lookup yields CDR1 KGHSH and CDR2 LQKENI. CDR3: CASSFQNRMNTEAFF. The DNA of the CDR3 is TGTGCCAGCTCATTTCAGAACAGGATGAACACTGAAGCTTTCTTT.

The V and J genes are TRBV27 and TRBJ2-5; either TRBD1 or TRBD2 may supply D (5 bases each). V was pared by 5 bases and J by 5 bases, with 18 bases between. CDR1 is MNHEY, CDR2 SMNVEV, per germline (reference sequence). The CDR3 consists of 15 residues. The chain's CDR3 is CASSPNSGTGETQYF. The DNA of the CDR3 is TGTGCCAGCAGTCCTAACAGTGGGACCGGGGAGACCCAGTACTTC.

Ten or more counts support this clonotype. The chain employs TRBV20-1 and TRBJ2-1; 12 bases are a match to TRBD2. This CDR3 spans 16 amino acids. With 3 bases clipped from V and 4 bases from J, the junction kept 7 bases outside the gene matches. Per germline, CDR1 DFQATT and CDR2 SNEGSKA (reference sequence). As DNA, the CDR3 is TGCAGTGCTAGTGGGCTAGCGGGGGGGCCTTACAATGAGCAGTTCTTC. Protein product: CSASGLAGGPYNEQFF.

This clonotype was observed a handful of times. CDR3 DNA: TGTGCCAGCAGTTATCCAGTGGGGGGCAGTCAGCCCCAGCATTTT. As protein: CASSYPVGGSQPQHF. This sequence joins TRBV6-6 and TRBJ1-5; tentatively, D is TRBD1 (6 bases). From germline, CDR1 is MNHNY and CDR2 SVGAGI (reference sequence). The CDR3 consists of 15 residues. V was trimmed by 3 bases and J by 6 bases, leaving 15 bases between them.

The rearrangement links TRBV28 to TRBJ2-4; D might be TRBD1 (6 bases). V was clipped by 5 bases and J by 0 bases, with 14 bases between them. The germline V gene encodes CDR1 MDHEN and CDR2 SYDVKM. The CDR3 covers 16 residues. For the CDR3, the DNA is TGTGCCAGCAGTCCAGGGGACCTACTAGCCAAAAACATTCAGTACTTC. The encoded protein is CASSPGDLLAKNIQYF.

This clonotype was detected only a few times. V gene TRBV6-5 combines with J gene TRBJ2-7, with 7 bases matching TRBD1. This CDR3 contains 14 residues. V was pared by 5 bases and J by 5 bases, with 9 bases of the junction left unmatched. Looked up from germline, CDR1 is MNHEY and CDR2 is SVGAGI. The CDR3 bases are TGTGCCAGCAGTCCCCGGGTAGGGGGCAACGAGCAGTACTTC. Residues: CASSPRVGGNEQYF.

The chain couples TRBV29-1 to TRBJ1-1; D gene unclear. Germline-derived CDR1 and CDR2 are SQVTM and ANQGSEA. V was shortened by 4 bases and J by 4 bases, with 13 bases between the two germline ends. This CDR3 is 13 amino acids long. The CDR3 loop is CSVAQDSGTEAFF. The CDR3 region has the DNA TGCAGCGTTGCCCAAGATTCGGGCACTGAAGCTTTCTTT.

This clonotype has only a few counts. This chain links TRBV25-1 with TRBJ2-7; D is unresolved. Germline CDR1 is MGHDK and CDR2 is SYGVNS. The CDR3 sequence is 15 residues long. V shed 4 bases and J shed 6 bases, with 19 bases lying between them. CDR3 protein: CASSGPGSPLGEQYF. For the CDR3, the DNA is TGTGCCAGCAGTGGACCCGGGTCCCCCCTGGGCGAGCAGTACTTC.

In this sample, this clonotype turned up a few times. The CDR3 region is CASSPQGSTIYF. CDR3 nucleotides: TGTGCCAGCAGTCCACAGGGGAGCACCATATATTTT. This chain connects TRBV6-6 to TRBJ1-3; TRBD1 matches 7 bases. Germline V gives CDR1 MNHNY, CDR2 SVGAGI (reference sequence). The CDR3 has 12 amino acids. V trimming: 5 bases; J trimming: 9 bases; junction bases outside the gene matches: 4.

This chain joins TRBV5-5 and TRBJ2-2, with 12 positions matching TRBD2. The CDR3 totals 15 residues. V trimming: 3 bases; J trimming: 6 bases; junction bases outside the gene matches: 3. Germline V gene data show CDR1 as SGHKS and CDR2 as YYEKEE (reference sequence). CDR3 amino acids: CASSSRLAGAGELFF. The CDR3 coding sequence is TGTGCCAGCAGCTCCCGACTAGCGGGAGCCGGGGAGCTGTTTTTT. Using reference TRBV5-5 and TRBJ2-2 for the parts outside the CDR3, the full variable domain is DAGVTQSPTHLIKTRGQQVTLRCSPISGHKSVSWYQQVLGQGPQFIFQYYEKEERGRGNFPDRFSARQFPNYSSELNVNALLLGDSALYLCASSSRLAGAGELFFGEGSRLTVL.

The rearrangement joins TRBV5-1 to TRBJ1-2; D is ambiguous. The germline V gene encodes CDR1 SGHRS and CDR2 YFSETQ. This CDR3 contains 13 residues. V was trimmed by 0 bases and J by 8 bases, leaving 11 bases between them. CDR3 DNA sequence: TGCGCCAGCAGCTTGGCACAGCGATGGGGCTACACCTTC. Protein: CASSLAQRWGYTF.

There are a few counts of this clonotype. The rearrangement joins TRBV6-5 to TRBJ2-1, with a tentative D call TRBD1 (6 bases). The CDR3 extends over 16 amino acids. V gave up 1 base and J gave up 5 bases, with 15 bases separating them. Germline-derived CDR1 and CDR2 are MNHEY and SVGAGI. The CDR3 DNA sequence: TGTGCCAGCAGTTACTTTTCTCGACAGGAACACAATGAGCAGTTCTTC. Its translation: CASSYFSRQEHNEQFF.

Remarks on this clonotype: A much larger clone lies one base from this, so it may be a read error. For the CDR3, the DNA is TGTGCCAGCAGTTTCATTAGCGGGGGGAACAATGAGCAGTTCTTC. Translating gives CASSFISGGNNEQFF. The J gene is TRBJ2-1, the V gene TRBV12-3 or TRBV12-4; 10 bases match TRBD2. V was clipped by 3 bases and J by 5 bases; unmatched bases: 4. CDR3 length: 15 residues.

The chain employs TRBV20-1 and TRBJ2-5, with 12 bases fitting TRBD2. J lost 1 base, V lost 5 bases, and 5 bases had no gene match. Germline V gene lookup returns CDR1 DFQATT and CDR2 SNEGSKA (reference sequence). This CDR3 has 15 residues. CDR3 sequence (DNA): TGCAGTGCTTACCTAGCGGGGGGGCGCCAAGAGACCCAGTACTTC. Translation: CSAYLAGGRQETQYF.

The CDR3, as DNA: TGCAGCGTTGTCAGGGATTATGGCTACACCTTC. This codes for CSVVRDYGYTF. This chain connects TRBV29-1 to TRBJ1-2, with D perhaps TRBD1 (5 bases). The germline CDR1 and CDR2 sequences are SQVTM and ANQGSEA. V shed 4 bases and J shed 5 bases, with 8 bases lying between them. The CDR3 length is 11 residues.

J is TRBJ2-1 and V is TRBV7-9, with 8 positions matching TRBD1. V gave up 5 bases and J gave up 5 bases; unmatched junction bases: 5. CDR1 is SEHNR, CDR2 FQNEAQ, per germline (reference sequence). The CDR3 is 14 amino acids. The chain's CDR3 is CASSPRQGHNEQFF. The CDR3 DNA sequence: TGTGCCAGCAGCCCTAGACAGGGGCACAATGAGCAGTTCTTC. The full variable domain, completed using reference TRBV7-9 and TRBJ2-1, is DTGVSQNPRHKITKRGQNVTFRCDPISEHNRLYWYRQTLGQGPEFLTYFQNEAQLEKSRLLSDRFSAERPKGSFSTLEIQRTEQGDSAMYLCASSPRQGHNEQFFGPGTRLTVL.

This clonotype was counted only a few times. CDR3 DNA sequence: TGTGCCAGCAGCCCCTCGGTGGGGGCCTCAAAAGAGACCCAGTACTTC. Residues: CASSPSVGASKETQYF. The V call is TRBV7-3, the J call TRBJ2-5; possibly TRBD1 for D (6 bases). The CDR3 is 16 residues long. Germline CDR1 SGHTA, CDR2 FQGTGA. The V end was cut by 5 bases, the J end by 3 bases, with 19 bases between.